The sequence of this T cell receptor (beta chain) was determined in a study of T cells in Graves' hyperthyroidism and ophthalmopathy. General study findings and limits: Before onset, by a median of approximately 5.9 months, the model predicted ophthalmopathy. Clonotypes that were expanded in thyroid above 0.001 mostly appeared in blood too.

What was amplified from RNA transcripts were TCR beta CDR3 regions. The HTBI primer set served for first-round RT-PCR of the TCR CDR3. TCRdb called the multiplex PCR reads again in MiXCR, with one record for every CDR3 protein. The table shows hundreds of thousands of distinct CDR3 sequences, with around 15% occurring only once. On this clonotype itself: The target antigen is unknown. Since a much larger clone is just one base distant, this may be a read error.

Material: blood. The source is a woman aged 30 to 39 with Graves' hyperthyroidism.

The CDR3 is CASNLVIRGSSYNEQFF. In nucleotides, the CDR3 is TGCGCCAGCAACTTGGTTATCAGGGGGAGCTCCTACAATGAGCAGTTCTTC. J is TRBJ2-1 and V is TRBV5-1; 7 bases line up with TRBD1. Germline CDR1 and CDR2: SGHRS and YFSETQ. The CDR3 consists of 17 residues.